The text below deals with one T cell receptor beta chain. The CDR3 sequence is 13 residues long. Between the trimmed V and J ends, which lost 0 bases and 7 bases, there was a span of 10 bases. The germline V gene encodes CDR1 SGDLS and CDR2 YYNGEE. TCRdb's copy holds only in-frame clones and misses some; the assay was immunoSEQ multiplex PCR. The sample yields about 49,000 clones, 65% to 90% seen once. These data come from a study of control samples from healthy donors and cancer patients. The receptor was isolated from a woman aged 50 to 60 with lung cancer. The chain has TRBV9 and TRBJ1-2; D perhaps matches TRBD1 (6 bases). Material: PBMCs. The CDR3 region is CASSVGQAAGYTF. For the CDR3, the DNA is TGTGCCAGCAGCGTAGGACAGGCCGCTGGCTACACCTTC.